The T cell receptor beta chain described here comes from a study of cytomegalovirus exposure and HLA in healthy donors (TCRdb year 2017). With respect to the entire study: In an earlier analysis of under 750 of the donors, 276 Gb of sequence data and 117 million unique TCR beta sequences from about 179 million T cells were reported. Typing coverage differed by locus: A, B, C, DRB1 and DQB1 were typed in roughly 620-630 donors, DQA1 in approximately 520, DPA1 in 600 to 610, and DPB1 in about 450. Across under 500 genotyped donors of the cohort, an average of approximately 220,000 unique TCR beta nucleotide sequences per donor were sequenced, and approximately 19% of those sequences were non-productive. To predict cytomegalovirus infection status, the study combined high-throughput TCR immunosequencing, statistical association of individual TCRs with disease status, and machine learning. In a later analysis, previously published TCR beta repertoires from 500 to 750 donors were re-analyzed and high-resolution HLA genotyping was added so that TCR occurrence patterns could be studied. Roughly 300 gigabases of sequencing data and 70 million to 85 million unique TCR sequences were included in an early release covering around 650 HLA-typed donors. The study aimed to test whether signatures of past pathogen exposure could be identified by cataloging public T cell receptors. A handful of DR-DQ haplotypes were treated as single units for association and clustering because of strong linkage in the cohort. Rather than drawing on any new phenotypic data, the later analysis identified candidate immune exposures from TCR beta sequences and the way those sequences occurred across donors. A later genetic analysis took genome-wide SNP genotypes for about 60% of the roughly 670 donors and used that subset as a discovery cohort. Donor age, sex, ethnicity and CMV serostatus were collected together with the repertoire data. Of the roughly 400 genotyped donors, about 80% fell in the genetic ancestry cluster associated with self-reported Caucasian donors. Class I and class II HLA loci were covered by the typing at four-digit resolution. In an earlier analysis of a few hundred of the donors, high-throughput TCR beta sequencing was used to judge whether each TCR beta V gene segment behaved as functional or pseudogenic. A separate validation cohort of over a hundred different subjects was used in addition to the roughly 700-subject first cohort. Every repertoire in the discovery cohort had been generated on one and the same sequencing platform. The T cell repertoires of 700 or so subjects were profiled by immunosequencing and related to cytomegalovirus serostatus.

CDR1 and CDR2 are drawn from the germline V gene: KGHSY, FQNENV. Reading from cysteine to phenylalanine, the CDR3 counts 18 amino acids. Only the CDR3 part of the read is kept: 54 bases, read in frame from the first base. Between the V and J ends, shortened by 0 bases and 0 bases respectively, the junction contains 15 bases. On this clone: Its antigen is unknown. Base qualities are not at hand, and no much larger clone is one base apart.

The research as a whole found: Correlated functional status among segregating V segments might be attributable to linkage disequilibrium, but an unknown experimental factor could not be ruled out. Because the 87-base-pair reads could not distinguish some IMGT-functional V segments, including TRBV6-2 and TRBV6-3, those segments were excluded. A later genetic analysis associated a missense DCLRE1C variant with V-gene and J-gene trimming of TCR beta chains, and an independent cohort replicated the association. Specific HLA alleles were associated with over 15,000 TCR beta sequences at a false discovery rate of 0.05 in a later analysis. In an earlier analysis of 587 of the donors, most TCR beta V segments appeared in productive rearrangements about 90% or about 30% of the time, broadly matching IMGT annotations. The cohort was sequenced for TCR beta chains only, and without alpha or paired-chain data the features that could be detected were limited. Sequencing depth was assumed to be roughly uniform across donors in the presence/absence analyses, though that assumption may not hold. In both the original and validation cohorts, the classifier was reported to diagnose cytomegalovirus status with high specificity and sensitivity. Because counts were too low, some 17 rarely observed V segments, including chromosome 9 orphons, were excluded from the earlier analysis of fewer than 650 of the donors. A further reported finding was that TCR beta sequences accurately predicted the HLA-A and HLA-B alleles for most subjects in the first cohort. Strong co-occurrence of HLA alleles, especially DR and DQ, made assigning TCR associations to individual alleles difficult. In a later genetic analysis, fewer N-insertions in productive TCRs were reported among donors in an Asian-associated ancestry cluster than the roughly 700-donor mean. A cluster of highly shared sequence variants was judged likely to be a technical artifact of the sequencing pipeline. Across donors, most TCR sequences were observed very rarely, whereas some public TCRs were present in many individuals. A later analysis found that most CMV-associated TCR beta chains appeared HLA-restricted, with HLA associations seemingly driven largely by CMV exposure. The authors suggested that the approach could potentially be extended to other disease states and immunological phenotypes. Immune exposure information for the cohort was limited to CMV serostatus. In vitro tests confirmed that a few of the cytomegalovirus-associated TCR beta chains recognize cytomegalovirus antigens. HLA typing was unavailable for some donors at each locus, so association tests used only the typed subset. In the study, approximately 160 TCR beta chains were listed as associated with cytomegalovirus. Compared with equally common non-associated chains, HLA-associated TCR beta chains in a later analysis were more clonally expanded and had lower generation probabilities. According to a later analysis, TCR association rates differed among HLA loci, with DRB1 alleles showing the most associated TCRs and HLA-C alleles showing the fewest. Several of the top co-occurrence clusters appeared to be linked to parvovirus B19, influenza, CMV and Epstein-Barr virus, according to a later analysis.

The cohort consisted of some 670 healthy bone marrow donors. At the time of sampling, all cohort members were nominally healthy, though unrecorded immune exposures were likely present. The donor was CMV seropositive and was included in the group of 300 or so seropositive cohort members. Every donor gave a peripheral blood sample, and the peripheral blood mononuclear cells from that sample were used for TCR beta sequencing. The Qiagen DNeasy Blood Extraction Kit was used to extract genomic DNA from the blood cell samples. The library was made by the immunoSEQ multiplex PCR assay. For the multiplex PCR, a mixture combining 60 forward primers for TCR Vbeta segments and 13 reverse primers for TCR Jbeta segments was used. A multiplex PCR assay on genomic DNA amplified the CDR3 region of rearranged TCR beta genes. Amplified TCR beta libraries were sequenced as 87-base-pair reads on the Illumina HiSeq System. The study's own analysis went as follows. A later analysis counted some 80 million unique TCR beta chains across the 650 to 700 repertoires, and about 10 million of these chains were shared by at least two donors. To remove PCR and sequencing errors, raw reads were error-corrected and collapsed into unique sequences using a nearest-neighbor algorithm that merged closely related sequences. Alignment of CDR3 sequences to IMGT reference sequences was used to assign V, D and J gene segments. For a sequence to be retained, a match of at least six nucleotides was required to both a V gene segment and a J gene segment. Rearrangements were classified as productive when the CDR3 lacked stop codons and remained in frame with V and J, and all other rearrangements were classified as non-productive. CDR3 was defined by IMGT convention, running from the second conserved V-encoded cysteine to the conserved J-encoded phenylalanine. The earlier analysis of about 620 of the donors excluded sequences that lacked an unambiguous match to a single V gene segment. An earlier analysis of 500 to 700 of the donors classified V segments as functional when productive rearrangements were above 56.7% and as segregating when the standard deviation between donors was above 5%. A statistical classification framework was built for diagnosing cytomegalovirus status from the catalog of TCR beta chain sequences. In a later analysis, TCR nucleotide sequences were compared against IMGT/GENE-DB human TR gene sequences so that V and J genes could be assigned. The TCRdist pipeline was used in a later analysis to assign CDR3 sequences and most-parsimonious VDJ recombination scenarios. A later analysis defined each TCR beta chain by its CDR3 amino acid sequence plus V-gene family, and excluded reads lacking a unique V-gene family. In a later analysis, 550 to 650 highly shared, low-generation-probability nucleotide sequences were removed to address suspected cross-contamination and a sequencing artifact. A later analysis calculated a clonal expansion index for each public chain from normalized within-repertoire ranks of inferred template counts. Generation probabilities in a later analysis came from a VDJ recombination model fitted to out-of-frame rearrangements, and those results were checked against IGoR. In a later analysis, hypergeometric tests were used to score TCR-TCR, TCR-HLA and TCR-CMV co-occurrence, with a repertoire-size bias correction applied to TCR pairs. A later analysis estimated false discovery rates by permuting HLA or CMV assignments 20 times. In a later analysis, co-occurring TCRs were grouped using DBSCAN, with TCRdist sequence similarity added in when clustering inside HLA-allele-positive subsets. Repertoires with fewer than 30,000 or more than 120,000 public chains were left out of co-occurrence clustering, as were roughly five repertoires with anomalous nucleotide sharing. TCRdb provides this immuneACCESS table in a form limited to in-frame rearrangements. Some clones are lacking; in checked studies, under half of them reflect an unresolved V gene, and why the rest are absent is not known. V, J and clone size are taken as reported in that table, and D and trimming were inferred from the DNA itself. Here the sample has 160,000 or so clones; around 80% occur a single time. 5% to 7% of the sample comes from the top ten.

Sequencing was done on a sample of PBMCs. The sequence derives from a man in his fifties or sixties in good health and CMV-seropositive. This chain joins TRBV16 to TRBJ1-3; no D segment can be confidently identified. The encoded CDR3 is CASSQSMFQRASGNTIYF. The bases read TGTGCCAGCAGCCAATCGATGTTCCAGCGAGCCTCTGGAAACACCATATATTTT.